Sequencing of this T cell receptor beta chain was carried out in a study of blood T cells in healthy people across ages. A second PCR of roughly 7 to 11 cycles used a sample-barcoded 5' primer and a J-beta primer mix. Using its own MiXCR run on the 5' RACE reads, TCRdb lists one record per CDR3 protein. This table has roughly 930,000 distinct CDR3 sequences, under 50% appearing once. CDR1 and CDR2 from the germline V gene are GTSNPN and SVGIG (reference sequence). Trimming cost V 5 bases and J 10 bases; bases outside gene matches: 6. The CDR3 is made up of 13 amino acids. The sample taken for sequencing was blood. The TCR was taken from a man younger than 45 in good health. This chain uses TRBV30 with TRBJ1-4; 11 bases are a match to TRBD1. CDR3 sequence reads: CAWEDRGQRKLFF. DNA of the CDR3: TGTGCCTGGGAGGACAGGGGGCAGCGAAAACTGTTTTTT. Using reference TRBV30 and TRBJ1-4 for the parts outside the CDR3, the full variable domain is SQTIHQWPATLVQPVGSPLSLECTVEGTSNPNLYWYRQAAGRGLQLLFYSVGIGQISSEVPQNLSASRPQDRQFILSSKKLLLSDSGFYLCAWEDRGQRKLFFGSGTQLSVL.